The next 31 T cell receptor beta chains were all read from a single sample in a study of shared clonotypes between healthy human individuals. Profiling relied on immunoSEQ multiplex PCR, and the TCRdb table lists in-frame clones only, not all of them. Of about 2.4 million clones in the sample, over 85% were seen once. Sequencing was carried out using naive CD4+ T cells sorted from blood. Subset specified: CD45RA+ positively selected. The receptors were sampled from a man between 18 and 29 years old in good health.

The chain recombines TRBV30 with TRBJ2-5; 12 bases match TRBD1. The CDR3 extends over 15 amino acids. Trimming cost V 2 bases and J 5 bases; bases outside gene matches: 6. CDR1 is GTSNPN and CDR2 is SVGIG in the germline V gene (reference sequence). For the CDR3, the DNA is TGTGCCTGGAGTTGGGGGACAGGGGGCGTGGAGACCCAGTACTTC. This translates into CAWSWGTGGVETQYF.

In DNA form, the CDR3 reads TGTGCCAGAAGCTTGGGGCGGGGGTTCGGGGCAAAACTGTTTTTT. Amino acid sequence: CARSLGRGFGAKLFF. The chain couples TRBV5-3 to TRBJ1-4, with D possibly matching TRBD1 (5 bases). TRBV5-3 qualifies as an ORF whose function is uncertain. CDR3 size: 15 residues. V lost 0 bases and J lost 10, with 16 bases in between.

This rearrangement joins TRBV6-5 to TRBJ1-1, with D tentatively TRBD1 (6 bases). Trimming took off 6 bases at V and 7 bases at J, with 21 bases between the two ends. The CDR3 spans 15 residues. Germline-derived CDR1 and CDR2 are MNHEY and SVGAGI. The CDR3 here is CASRFEGTPVHEAFF. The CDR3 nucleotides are TGTGCCAGCAGGTTCGAAGGGACACCGGTCCATGAAGCTTTCTTT.

The CDR3, as DNA: TGTGCCAGCAGCTTAATGGGGCGGACCCTCTTCCAAGAGACCCAGTACTTC. Its translation: CASSLMGRTLFQETQYF. The chain uses TRBV11-2 and TRBJ2-5, with D perhaps matching TRBD1 (5 bases). Trimming left V 2 bases short and J 1 base short, with 17 bases between. The CDR3 has 17 amino acids. Germline V gene lookup returns CDR1 SGHAT and CDR2 FQNNGV.

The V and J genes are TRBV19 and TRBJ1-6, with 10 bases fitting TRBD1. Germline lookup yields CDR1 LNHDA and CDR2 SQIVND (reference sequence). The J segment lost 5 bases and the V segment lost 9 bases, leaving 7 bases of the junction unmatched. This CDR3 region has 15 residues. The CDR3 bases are TGTGCCAGCCGGGACAGGGGTCCTAATAATTCACCCCTCCACTTT. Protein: CASRDRGPNNSPLHF.

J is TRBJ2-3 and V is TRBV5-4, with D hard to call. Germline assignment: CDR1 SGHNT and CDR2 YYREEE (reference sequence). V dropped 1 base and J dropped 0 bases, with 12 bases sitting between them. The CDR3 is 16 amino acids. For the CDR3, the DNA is TGTGCCAGCAGCTTGCGGACGTACACTAGCACAGATACGCAGTATTTT. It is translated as CASSLRTYTSTDTQYF.

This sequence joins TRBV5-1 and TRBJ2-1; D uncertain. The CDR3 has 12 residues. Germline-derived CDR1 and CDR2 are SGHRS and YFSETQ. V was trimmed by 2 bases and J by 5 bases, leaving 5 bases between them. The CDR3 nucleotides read TGCGCCAGCAGCTTTATGGACAATGAGCAGTTCTTC. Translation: CASSFMDNEQFF.

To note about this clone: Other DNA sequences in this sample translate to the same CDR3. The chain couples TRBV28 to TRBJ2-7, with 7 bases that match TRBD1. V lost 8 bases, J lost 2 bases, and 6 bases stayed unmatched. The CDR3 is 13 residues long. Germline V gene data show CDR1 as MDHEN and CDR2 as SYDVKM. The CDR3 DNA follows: TGTGCCAGCTCCCGGGACAGACCCTACGAGCAGTACTTC. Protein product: CASSRDRPYEQYF.

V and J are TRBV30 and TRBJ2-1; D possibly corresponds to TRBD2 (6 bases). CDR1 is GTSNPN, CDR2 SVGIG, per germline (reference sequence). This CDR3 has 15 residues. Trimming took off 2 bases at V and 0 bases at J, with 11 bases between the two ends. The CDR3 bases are TGTGCCTGGAGTCGGAGGGGAAGCTCCTACAATGAGCAGTTCTTC. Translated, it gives CAWSRRGSSYNEQFF. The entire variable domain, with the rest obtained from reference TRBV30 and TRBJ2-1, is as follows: SQTIHQWPATLVQPVGSPLSLECTVEGTSNPNLYWYRQAAGRGLQLLFYSVGIGQISSEVPQNLSASRPQDRQFILSSKKLLLSDSGFYLCAWSRRGSSYNEQFFGPGTRLTVL.

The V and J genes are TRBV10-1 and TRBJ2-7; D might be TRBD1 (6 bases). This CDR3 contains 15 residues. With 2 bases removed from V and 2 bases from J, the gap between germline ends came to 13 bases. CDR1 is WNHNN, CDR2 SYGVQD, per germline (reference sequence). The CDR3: CASSEVGASTYEQYF. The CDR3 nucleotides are TGCGCCAGCAGTGAGGTGGGGGCCTCAACCTACGAGCAGTACTTC.

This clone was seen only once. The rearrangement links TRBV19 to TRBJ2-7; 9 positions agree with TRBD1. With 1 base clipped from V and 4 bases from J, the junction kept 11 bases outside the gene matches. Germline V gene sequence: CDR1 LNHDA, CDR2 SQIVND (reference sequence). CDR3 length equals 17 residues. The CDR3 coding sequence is TGTGCCAGTAGTATAGGAGTATGGGACAGGGTTTATTACGAGCAGTACTTC. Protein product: CASSIGVWDRVYYEQYF.

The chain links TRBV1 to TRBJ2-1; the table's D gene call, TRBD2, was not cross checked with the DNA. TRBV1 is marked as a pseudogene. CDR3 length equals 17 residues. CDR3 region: CTSSQDHGLARGNEQFF. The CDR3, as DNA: TGCACCAGCAGCCAAGACCATGGACTAGCACGAGGCAATGAGCAGTTCTTC.

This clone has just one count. CDR3 region: CASKGQGYGYTF. As DNA, the CDR3 is TGTGCCAGTAAGGGGCAGGGATATGGCTACACCTTC. The chain has TRBV19 and TRBJ1-2; tentative D call: TRBD1 (5 bases). The CDR3 covers 12 residues. Deletions cut 7 bases from V and 5 bases from J, with 11 bases between. Germline V lookup: CDR1 LNHDA, CDR2 SQIVND (reference sequence).

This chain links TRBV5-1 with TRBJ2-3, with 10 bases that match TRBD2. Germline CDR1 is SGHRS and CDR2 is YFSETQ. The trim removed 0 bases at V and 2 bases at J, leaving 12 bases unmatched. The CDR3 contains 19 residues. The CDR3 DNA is TGCGCCAGCAGCTTGGGGCTAGCGGGAGAGGCCGGTGTCACAGATACGCAGTATTTT. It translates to CASSLGLAGEAGVTDTQYF.

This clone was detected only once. CDR3 region: CATRQGPTYEQYF. In DNA form, the CDR3 reads TGTGCGACTAGACAGGGGCCCACCTACGAGCAGTACTTC. The V gene is TRBV30, the J gene TRBJ2-7; TRBD1 matches at 8 bases. The CDR3 is 13 residues long. Per the germline V gene, CDR1 is GTSNPN and CDR2 is SVGIG (reference sequence).

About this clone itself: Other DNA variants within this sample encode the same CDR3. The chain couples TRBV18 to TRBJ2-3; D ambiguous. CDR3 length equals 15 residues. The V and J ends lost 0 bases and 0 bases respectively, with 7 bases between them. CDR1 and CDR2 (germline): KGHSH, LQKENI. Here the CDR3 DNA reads TGTGCCAGCTCACCACCACTGGGGAGCACAGATACGCAGTATTTT. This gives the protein CASSPPLGSTDTQYF. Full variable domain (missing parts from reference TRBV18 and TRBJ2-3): NAGVMQNPRHLVRRRGQEARLRCSPMKGHSHVYWYRQLPEEGLKFMVYLQKENIIDESGMPKERFSAEFPKEGPSILRIQQVVRGDSAAYFCASSPPLGSTDTQYFGPGTRLTVL.

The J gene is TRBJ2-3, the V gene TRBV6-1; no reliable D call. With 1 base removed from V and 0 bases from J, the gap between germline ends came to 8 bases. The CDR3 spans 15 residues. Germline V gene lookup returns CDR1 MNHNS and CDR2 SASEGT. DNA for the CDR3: TGTGCCAGCAGTGAAGGAATCAGGAGCACAGATACGCAGTATTTT. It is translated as CASSEGIRSTDTQYF.

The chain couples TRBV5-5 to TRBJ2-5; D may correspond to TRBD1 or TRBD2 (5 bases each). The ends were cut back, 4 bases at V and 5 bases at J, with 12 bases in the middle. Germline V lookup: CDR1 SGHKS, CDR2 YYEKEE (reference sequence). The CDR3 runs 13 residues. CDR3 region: CASSQGVVETQYF. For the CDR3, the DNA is TGTGCCAGCAGCCAGGGAGTGGTGGAGACCCAGTACTTC. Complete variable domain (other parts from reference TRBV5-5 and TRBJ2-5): DAGVTQSPTHLIKTRGQQVTLRCSPISGHKSVSWYQQVLGQGPQFIFQYYEKEERGRGNFPDRFSARQFPNYSSELNVNALLLGDSALYLCASSQGVVETQYFGPGTRLLVL.

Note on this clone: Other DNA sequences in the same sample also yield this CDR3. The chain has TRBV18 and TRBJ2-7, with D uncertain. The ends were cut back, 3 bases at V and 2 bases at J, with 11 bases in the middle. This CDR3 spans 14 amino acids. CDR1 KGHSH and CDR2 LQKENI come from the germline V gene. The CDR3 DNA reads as TGTGCCAGCTCACCCGGTGGGCAACCCTACGAGCAGTACTTC. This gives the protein CASSPGGQPYEQYF.

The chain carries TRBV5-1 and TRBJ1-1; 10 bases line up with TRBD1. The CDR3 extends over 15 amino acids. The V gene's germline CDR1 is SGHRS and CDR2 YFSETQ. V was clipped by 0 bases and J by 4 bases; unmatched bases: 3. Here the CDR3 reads CASSLDGQGGTEAFF. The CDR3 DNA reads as TGCGCCAGCAGCTTGGATGGACAGGGGGGCACTGAAGCTTTCTTT.

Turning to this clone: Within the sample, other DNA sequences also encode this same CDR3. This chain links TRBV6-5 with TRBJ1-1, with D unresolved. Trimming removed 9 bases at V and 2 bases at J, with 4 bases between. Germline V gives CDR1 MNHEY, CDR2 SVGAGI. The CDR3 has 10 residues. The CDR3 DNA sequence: TGTGCCAGTAGTAACACTGAAGCTTTCTTT. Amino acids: CASSNTEAFF.

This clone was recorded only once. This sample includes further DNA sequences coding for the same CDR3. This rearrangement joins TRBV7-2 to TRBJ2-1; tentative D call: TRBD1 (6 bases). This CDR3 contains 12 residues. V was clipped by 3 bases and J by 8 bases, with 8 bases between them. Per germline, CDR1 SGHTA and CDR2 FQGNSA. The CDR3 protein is CASSFRGDEQFF. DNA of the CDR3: TGTGCCAGCAGCTTCAGGGGCGATGAGCAGTTCTTC.

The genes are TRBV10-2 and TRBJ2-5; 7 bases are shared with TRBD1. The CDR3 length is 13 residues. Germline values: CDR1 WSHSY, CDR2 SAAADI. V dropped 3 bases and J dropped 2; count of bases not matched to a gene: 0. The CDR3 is CASSEQGQETQYF. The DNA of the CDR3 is TGCGCCAGCAGTGAACAGGGGCAAGAGACCCAGTACTTC.

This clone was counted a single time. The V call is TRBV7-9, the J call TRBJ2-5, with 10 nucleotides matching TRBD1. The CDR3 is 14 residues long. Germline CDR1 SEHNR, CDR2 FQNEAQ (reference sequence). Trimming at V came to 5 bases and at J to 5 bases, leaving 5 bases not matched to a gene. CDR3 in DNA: TGTGCCAGCAGCCGGGACAGGGGAGACGAGACCCAGTACTTC. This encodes CASSRDRGDETQYF. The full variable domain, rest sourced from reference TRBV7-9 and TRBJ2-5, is DTGVSQNPRHKITKRGQNVTFRCDPISEHNRLYWYRQTLGQGPEFLTYFQNEAQLEKSRLLSDRFSAERPKGSFSTLEIQRTEQGDSAMYLCASSRDRGDETQYFGPGTRLLVL.

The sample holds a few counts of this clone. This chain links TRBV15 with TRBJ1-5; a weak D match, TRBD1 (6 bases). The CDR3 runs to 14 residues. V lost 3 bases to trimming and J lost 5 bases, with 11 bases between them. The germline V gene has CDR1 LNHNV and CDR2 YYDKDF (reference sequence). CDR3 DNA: TGTGCCACCAGCAGCTCACAGGGTTATCAGCCCCAGCATTTT. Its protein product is CATSSSQGYQPQHF.

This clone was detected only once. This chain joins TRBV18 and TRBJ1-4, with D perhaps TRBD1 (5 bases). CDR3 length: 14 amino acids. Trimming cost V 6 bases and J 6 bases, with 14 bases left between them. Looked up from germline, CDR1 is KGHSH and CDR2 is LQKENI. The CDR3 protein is CASSLDWGDEKLFF. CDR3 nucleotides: TGTGCCAGCTCGCTCGACTGGGGCGATGAAAAACTGTTTTTT. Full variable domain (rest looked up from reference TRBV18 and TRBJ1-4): NAGVMQNPRHLVRRRGQEARLRCSPMKGHSHVYWYRQLPEEGLKFMVYLQKENIIDESGMPKERFSAEFPKEGPSILRIQQVVRGDSAAYFCASSLDWGDEKLFFGSGTQLSVL.

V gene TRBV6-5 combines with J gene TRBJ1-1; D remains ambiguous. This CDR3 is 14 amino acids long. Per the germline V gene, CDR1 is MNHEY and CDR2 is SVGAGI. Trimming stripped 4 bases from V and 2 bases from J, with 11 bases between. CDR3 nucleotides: TGTGCCAGCAGTTCCAGAGCCTTAAACACTGAAGCTTTCTTT. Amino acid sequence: CASSSRALNTEAFF.

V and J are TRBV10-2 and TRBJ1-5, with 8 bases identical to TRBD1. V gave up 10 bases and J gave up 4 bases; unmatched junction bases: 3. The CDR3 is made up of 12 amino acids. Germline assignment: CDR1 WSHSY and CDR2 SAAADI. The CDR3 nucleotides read TGCGCCACCCGGACAGGGAATCAGCCCCAGCATTTT. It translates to CATRTGNQPQHF.

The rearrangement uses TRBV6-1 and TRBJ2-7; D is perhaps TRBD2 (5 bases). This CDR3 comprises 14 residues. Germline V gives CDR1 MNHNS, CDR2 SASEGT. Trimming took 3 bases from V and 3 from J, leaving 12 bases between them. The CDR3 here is CASSESGGYYEQYF. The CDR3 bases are TGTGCCAGCAGTGAGTCGGGCGGGTACTACGAGCAGTACTTC.

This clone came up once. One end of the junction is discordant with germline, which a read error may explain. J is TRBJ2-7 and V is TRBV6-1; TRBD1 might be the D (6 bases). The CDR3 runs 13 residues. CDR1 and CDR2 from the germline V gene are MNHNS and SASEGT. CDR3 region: CASREGRGFEQYF. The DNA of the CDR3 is TGTGCCAGCAGGGAAGGCAGGGGTTTCGAGCAGTACTTC.

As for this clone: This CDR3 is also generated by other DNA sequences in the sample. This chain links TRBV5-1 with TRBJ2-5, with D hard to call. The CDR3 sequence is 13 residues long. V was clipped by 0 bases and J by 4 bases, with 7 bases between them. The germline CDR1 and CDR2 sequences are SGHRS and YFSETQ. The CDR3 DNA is TGCGCCAGCAGCTTGGCCGGGCTAGAGACCCAGTACTTC. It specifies CASSLAGLETQYF.